These T cell receptor beta chains were read from a single sample in a study of cytomegalovirus exposure and HLA in healthy donors. Some clones are missing from TCRdb's copy, which holds only in-frame ones; the method was immunoSEQ multiplex PCR. The data contain 150,000 or so clones, 85% to 90% of them seen just once; the ten biggest clones take up 2.5% to 4%. Material for sequencing was PBMCs. These receptors were taken from a young woman in good health and CMV-seropositive. The CDR3 runs from the conserved cysteine through the conserved F or W. The D gene is left open where the match is weak. Size values are once, few and many counts, or a class for expanded clones, and some rows have none.

clone size | J gene | D gene | V gene | CDR3 protein | CDR3 DNA
once | TRBJ2-5 | TRBD2 | TRBV7-8 | CASSLAKPGLAGGSQETQYF | TGTGCCAGCAGCTTAGCGAAACCGGGACTAGCGGGAGGGTCACAAGAGACCCAGTACTTC
. | TRBJ2-3 | . | TRBV6-1 | CASSDRLGIDTQYF | TGTGCCAGCAGTGATCGGCTAGGTATAGATACGCAGTATTTT
. | TRBJ2-3 | TRBD1 | TRBV5-1 | CASRPRPLGGDTQYF | TGCGCCAGCAGACCTCGTCCCCTAGGGGGCGATACGCAGTATTTT
. | TRBJ2-4 | . | TRBV13 | CASSSEGIGAKNIQYF | TGTGCCAGCAGTTCGGAGGGGATCGGGGCCAAAAACATTCAGTACTTC
. | TRBJ2-7 | TRBD2 | TRBV11-3 | CASSLSAGVTASYEQYF | TGTGCCAGCAGCTTAAGTGCGGGAGTGACGGCCAGCTACGAGCAGTACTTC
. | TRBJ2-3 | TRBD2 | TRBV29-1 | CSVEDGTRPDTQYF | TGCAGCGTTGAAGATGGGACTAGACCAGATACGCAGTATTTT
few | TRBJ2-1 | TRBD1 | TRBV7-3 | CASRSTGSRNNEQFF | TGTGCCAGCAGGTCGACAGGGAGTAGGAACAATGAGCAGTTCTTC
. | TRBJ2-3 | TRBD2 | TRBV4-1 | CASSQDGAGGPPDTQYF | TGCGCCAGCAGCCAAGATGGTGCGGGAGGGCCCCCAGATACGCAGTATTTT
. | TRBJ2-3 | TRBD2 | TRBV30 | CAWKTSGTDTQYF | TGTGCCTGGAAAACTAGCGGGACAGATACGCAGTATTTT
. | TRBJ2-7 | TRBD2 | TRBV29-1 | CSVEVGEGRLYEQYF | TGCAGCGTTGAAGTTGGGGAGGGGCGCTTATACGAGCAGTACTTC
. | TRBJ2-1 | . | TRBV14 | CASSLGASARSYNEQFF | TGTGCCAGCAGCCTAGGCGCTAGCGCGCGCTCCTACAATGAGCAGTTCTTC
. | TRBJ1-2 | . | TRBV4-1 | CASAGAGGAGYGYTF | TGCGCCAGCGCAGGAGCGGGGGGGGCTGGCTATGGCTACACCTTC
. | TRBJ2-7 | TRBD1 | TRBV15 | CATSRWDSSYEQYF | TGTGCCACCAGCCGCTGGGACAGCTCCTACGAGCAGTACTTC
. | TRBJ2-3 | TRBD2 | TRBV12-5 | CASGLVSRGSGTDTQYF | TGTGCTAGTGGTTTGGTATCACGCGGGAGTGGTACAGATACGCAGTATTTT
. | TRBJ2-7 | TRBD2 | TRBV29-1 | CSVVRGGRIHEQYF | TGCAGCGTTGTCCGTGGCGGGAGAATCCACGAGCAGTACTTC
. | TRBJ2-7 | TRBD2 | TRBV5-4 | CASSEAGLPYEQYF | TGTGCCAGCAGTGAAGCGGGACTCCCCTACGAGCAGTACTTC
. | TRBJ1-4 | TRBD1 | TRBV5-1 | CASSSRTGTEKLFF | TGCGCCAGCAGCTCTCGGACAGGGACGGAAAAACTGTTTTTT